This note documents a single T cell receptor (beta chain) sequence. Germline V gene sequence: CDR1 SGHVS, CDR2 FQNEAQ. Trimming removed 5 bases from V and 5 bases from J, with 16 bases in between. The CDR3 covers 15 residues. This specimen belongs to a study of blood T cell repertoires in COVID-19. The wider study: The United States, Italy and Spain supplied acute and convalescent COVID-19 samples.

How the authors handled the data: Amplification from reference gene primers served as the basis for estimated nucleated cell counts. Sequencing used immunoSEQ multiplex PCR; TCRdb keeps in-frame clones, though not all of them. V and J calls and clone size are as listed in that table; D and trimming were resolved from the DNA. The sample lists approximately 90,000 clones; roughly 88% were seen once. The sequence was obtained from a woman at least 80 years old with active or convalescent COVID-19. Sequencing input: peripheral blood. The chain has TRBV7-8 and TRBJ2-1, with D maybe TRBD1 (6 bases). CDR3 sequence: CASSLQMDRDNEQFF. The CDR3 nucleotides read TGTGCCAGCAGCCTACAAATGGACAGAGACAATGAGCAGTTCTTC.